This is a list of T cell receptor beta chains from one sample in a study of blood T cell repertoires in COVID-19. Clones were sequenced by immunoSEQ multiplex PCR, and TCRdb holds only the in-frame ones, with some missing. Here the sample spans fewer than 250,000 clones, over 70% being singletons. Sequencing input: peripheral blood. The receptors originated from a woman aged 45-65 years with acute or convalescent COVID-19. Each CDR3 is given with its conserved first and last residue. Each record gives: D gene, clone size, V gene, J gene, CDR3 DNA, CDR3 protein. The D gene is left open where the match is weak. Clone size, where shown, is once, few, many, or a class for clones that have expanded.

>TRBD2|once|TRBV5-1|TRBJ2-3
TGCGCCAGCAGCTTGGTATTAGCGGGAGGCGCAGATACGCAGTATTTT
CASSLVLAGGADTQYF
>.|.|TRBV19|TRBJ1-3
TGTGCCAGTAGCCAAGAGGGAGGAAACACCATATATTTT
CASSQEGGNTIYF
>TRBD1|.|TRBV6-5|TRBJ2-2
TGTGCCAGCAGTTATTTGGACAGGGCGAACACCGGGGAGCTGTTTTTT
CASSYLDRANTGELFF
>.|.|TRBV11-1|TRBJ2-3
TGTGCCAGCAGCTTCTCCTCAGTTGTGGATACGCAGTATTTT
CASSFSSVVDTQYF
>.|.|TRBV19|TRBJ2-3
TGTGCCAGTAGTCCGCGGACTTCCACTAGCACAGATACGCAGTATTTT
CASSPRTSTSTDTQYF
>.|.|TRBV18|TRBJ2-7
TGTGCCAGCTCACCCCACAACGAGCAGTACTTC
CASSPHNEQYF
>TRBD1|.|TRBV5-4|TRBJ1-1
TGTGCCAGCAGCTTGACAGGGGGCGCTTTGAGGGACACTGAAGCTTTCTTT
CASSLTGGALRDTEAFF
>.|.|TRBV6-1|TRBJ1-2
TGTGCCAGCAGTGAAGCCCTCGGTGGGGGCCGGAACTATGGCTACACCTTC
CASSEALGGGRNYGYTF
>TRBD1|.|TRBV4-1|TRBJ2-7
TGCGCCAGCAGCCAAGAGGGGACAGGGTTCGAGCAGTACTTC
CASSQEGTGFEQYF
>TRBD1|.|TRBV9|TRBJ1-6
TGTGCCAGCAGCGTAGGACAGGGAAATTCACCCCTCCACTTT
CASSVGQGNSPLHF
>TRBD1|few|TRBV19|TRBJ2-7
TGTGCCAGTAGTACAGGGGGATTGGACGAGCAGTACTTC
CASSTGGLDEQYF
>TRBD1|.|TRBV3-1/TRBV3-2|TRBJ1-3
TGTGCCAGCAGTCAGCGGACAGGGGCAGACGGAAACACCATATATTTT
CASSQRTGADGNTIYF
>.|.|TRBV21-1|TRBJ2-7
TGTGCCAGCAGCAAAAGCCCGGGACAGGGTAACTACGAGCAGTACTTC
CASSKSPGQGNYEQYF
>.|.|TRBV28|TRBJ1-2
TGTGCCAGCACCACCCCCCGGGACACCTATGGCTACACCTTC
CASTTPRDTYGYTF
>TRBD1|.|TRBV5-1|TRBJ1-2
TGCGCCAGCAGCTTCCAAGGACAGGGGGCTGGCTATGGCTACACCTTC
CASSFQGQGAGYGYTF
>TRBD2|once|TRBV30|TRBJ2-7
TGTGCCTGGAAGCGGGAGATGCTCGAGCAGTACTTC
CAWKREMLEQYF
>.|.|TRBV18|TRBJ1-1
TGTGCCAGCTCACCCATGACGGGTCAGAACACTGAAGCTTTCTTT
CASSPMTGQNTEAFF
>TRBD1|few|TRBV11-2|TRBJ1-1
TGTGCCAGCAGCTTAGGTCTCGGGAAAGGCGGAGGGGGCCTCACTGAAGCTTTCTTT
CASSLGLGKGGGGLTEAFF
>TRBD2|.|TRBV9|TRBJ2-1
TGTGCCATCCCTCGGGGACTAGCGGCTTATAGCTCCTACAATGAGCAGTTCTTC
CAIPRGLAAYSSYNEQFF
>.|.|TRBV5-1|TRBJ2-1
TGCGCCAGCACCCGGGACAATTACAATGAGCAGTTCTTC
CASTRDNYNEQFF
>TRBD1|.|TRBV19|TRBJ2-7
TGTGCCACCTCAGTCCGGGACAGGGGATCCTACGAGCAGTACTTC
CATSVRDRGSYEQYF
>TRBD2|.|TRBV18|TRBJ2-7
TGTGCCAGCTCACCATTCGGTAGCGGGAGGTCCTACGAGCAGTACTTC
CASSPFGSGRSYEQYF
>.|.|TRBV29-1|TRBJ2-1
TGCAGCGTTGAAGGTACTATCCTCTCCTACAATGAGCAGTTCTTC
CSVEGTILSYNEQFF
>.|once|TRBV10-3|TRBJ2-7
TGTGCCATCAGTCAGGGGTTCTACGAGCAGTACTTC
CAISQGFYEQYF
>.|.|TRBV7-6|TRBJ2-6
TGTGCCAGCAGCCACATACACTCTGGGGCCAACGTCCTGACTTTC
CASSHIHSGANVLTF
>TRBD2|.|TRBV25-1|TRBJ2-1
TGTGCCAGCAGTGTTCTCGGGCTAGCGGGAGGGCCCAATGAGCAGTTCTTC
CASSVLGLAGGPNEQFF
>TRBD1|.|TRBV7-9|TRBJ1-3
TGTGCCAGCAGCCGACAGGGCGGGGACACCATATATTTT
CASSRQGGDTIYF
>.|.|TRBV28|TRBJ1-4
TGTGCCAGCAGTTTATGGGGAGGGGGGGATGAAAAACTGTTTTTT
CASSLWGGGDEKLFF
>TRBD2|once|TRBV9|TRBJ2-2
TGTGCCAGCAGCGTATATAAGAGCGGGAGGGGTGACACCGGGGAGCTGTTTTTT
CASSVYKSGRGDTGELFF
>.|.|TRBV18|TRBJ2-5
TGTGCCAGCTCACCAGGCCCCCAAGAGACCCAGTACTTC
CASSPGPQETQYF
>.|once|TRBV5-1|TRBJ2-5
TGCGCCAGCGGGAGAGGCGGACAAGAGACCCAGTACTTC
CASGRGGQETQYF
>.|.|TRBV12-3/TRBV12-4|TRBJ2-7
TGTGCCAGCAGTACCGGACTTTCTTACGAGCAGTACTTC
CASSTGLSYEQYF
>.|.|TRBV6-1|TRBJ1-3
TGTGCCAGCAGTGAAGTTGTGACACTCTCTGGAAACACCATATATTTT
CASSEVVTLSGNTIYF
>TRBD1|.|TRBV28|TRBJ2-7
TGTGCCAGCAGTTTAAGGGACAGGGTTCGATACGAGCAGTACTTC
CASSLRDRVRYEQYF
>.|.|TRBV3-1/TRBV3-2|TRBJ2-2
TGTGCCAGCAGCCAATCGACCGGGGAGCTGTTTTTT
CASSQSTGELFF
>TRBD1|.|TRBV5-5|TRBJ2-5
TGTGCCAGCAGCCCCGGGACAGGGGAATTCGGGACCCAGTACTTC
CASSPGTGEFGTQYF
>TRBD1|.|TRBV5-1|TRBJ1-1
TGCGCCAGCAGCTCACGTTGGACAGGGAACACTGAAGCTTTCTTT
CASSSRWTGNTEAFF
>.|.|TRBV5-1|TRBJ2-1
TGCGCCAGCAGCTTGGAAGTCCTATACAATGAGCAGTTCTTC
CASSLEVLYNEQFF
>.|.|TRBV12-3/TRBV12-4|TRBJ2-5
TGTGTCTCTCGGGGGAACATGCAAGAGACCCAGTACTTC
CVSRGNMQETQYF
>.|.|TRBV7-2|TRBJ2-7
TGTGCCAGCAGCCTACCGAACCCCTTCGTCGGGAGTCCCCTGGGGGAGCAGTACTTC
CASSLPNPFVGSPLGEQYF
>.|few|TRBV20-1|TRBJ2-1
TGCAGTGCTAGTAAGGGGGTGGTGTACAATGAGCAGTTCTTC
CSASKGVVYNEQFF
>.|few|TRBV4-2|TRBJ1-5
TGTGCCAGCAGCCAAGATTGGGCGGGGGATCAGCCCCAGCATTTT
CASSQDWAGDQPQHF
>TRBD2|once|TRBV5-5|TRBJ2-7
TGTGCCAGCAGCCCTAGCGGCCGCACCTACGAGCAGTACTTC
CASSPSGRTYEQYF
>TRBD2|.|TRBV7-3|TRBJ2-1
TGTGCCAGCAGCCCGGGACTAGCGGGATCTGAGCAGTTCTTC
CASSPGLAGSEQFF